The 5 T cell receptor beta chains presented below share a single source sample, sequenced in a study of OX40 agonist ivuxolimab in advanced cancers. Sequencing was performed with immunoSEQ multiplex PCR; in TCRdb, only in-frame clones are kept and a portion is missing. This sample has 60,000 to 75,000 clones, with roughly 89% found just once. The specimen comprised CD4+ or CD8+ T cells sorted from blood, sampled in a trial of the OX40 agonist ivuxolimab. These receptors all come from an adult with an advanced solid tumor such as melanoma, head and neck, liver or kidney cancer.

The gene calls are TRBV6-6 and TRBJ2-5; no firm D call. Trimming stripped 6 bases from V and 3 bases from J, with 14 bases between. The CDR3 length is 14 residues. Germline CDR1 reads MNHNY; CDR2 reads SVGAGI (reference sequence). Here the CDR3 DNA reads TGTGCCAGCAGAGTTCAGCCGGGCGAAGAGACCCAGTACTTC. It translates to CASRVQPGEETQYF.

The chain recombines TRBV7-8 with TRBJ2-1; 7 nucleotides agree with TRBD2. There are 15 residues in the CDR3. Germline V gene lookup returns CDR1 SGHVS and CDR2 FQNEAQ. With 2 bases clipped from V and 10 bases from J, the junction kept 11 bases outside the gene matches. CDR3: CASSLTPPASGEQFF. In DNA form, the CDR3 reads TGTGCCAGCAGCTTAACCCCACCAGCTAGCGGAGAGCAGTTCTTC.

Written as DNA, the CDR3 is TGTGCCAGCAGGGGCGAACGATCCTACAATGAGCAGTTCTTC. It encodes CASRGERSYNEQFF. This rearrangement joins TRBV6-5 to TRBJ2-1; no reliable D call. The CDR3 runs 14 residues. The germline V and J ends were trimmed by 6 bases and 1 base, with 10 bases remaining between them. Looked up from germline, CDR1 is MNHEY and CDR2 is SVGAGI.

The chain has TRBV5-1 and TRBJ1-1; D not resolved. V was clipped by 7 bases and J by 7 bases, with 20 bases between them. Looked up from germline, CDR1 is SGHRS and CDR2 is YFSETQ. The CDR3 totals 14 residues. CDR3 sequence: CASSLNDGSGEAFF. CDR3 coding DNA: TGCGCCAGCTCCCTGAACGACGGGAGCGGTGAAGCTTTCTTT.

This chain links TRBV18 with TRBJ1-3; 7 nucleotides line up with TRBD1. The CDR3 sequence is 15 residues long. Germline V lookup: CDR1 KGHSH, CDR2 LQKENI. Trimming took 3 bases from V and 4 from J; bases not matched to a gene: 6. The CDR3 region is CASSPPSGGGNTIYF. DNA for the CDR3: TGTGCCAGCTCACCCCCCTCAGGGGGAGGAAACACCATATATTTT.